The T cell receptor beta chain described here comes from a study of blood T cell repertoires in COVID-19. Study background: Sample material is recorded as cDNA or gDNA derived from T cells, B-cell-depleted T cells, or PBMCs.

Assay used: immunoSEQ multiplex PCR; TCRdb lists only in-frame clones, some missing. Of 300,000 to 400,000 clones in the sample, about 91% were seen once. This CDR3 has 13 residues. Trimming shortened V by 5 bases and J by 4 bases, and 11 bases separated the two germline ends. Germline-derived CDR1 and CDR2 are SGHTA and FQGTGA. This chain connects TRBV7-3 to TRBJ1-1, with no clear D. The TCR sequence derives from a woman aged 25 to 39 with COVID-19, enrolled during active disease. The specimen sequenced was peripheral blood. The CDR3, as DNA: TGTGCCAGCAGCCCAGGATCCGGCACTGAAGCTTTCTTT. Amino acids: CASSPGSGTEAFF. The whole variable domain, filled in from reference TRBV7-3 and TRBJ1-1, reads GAGVSQTPSNKVTEKGKYVELRCDPISGHTALYWYRQSLGQGPEFLIYFQGTGAADDSGLPNDRFFAVRPEGSVSTLKIQRTERGDSAVYLCASSPGSGTEAFFGQGTRLTVV.